The 8 T cell receptor beta chains below come from one sample, sequenced in a study of blood T cell repertoires in COVID-19. Profiling relied on immunoSEQ multiplex PCR, and the TCRdb table lists in-frame clones only, not all of them. This table holds more than 300,000 clones, roughly 90% found once. Sequenced sample: peripheral blood. Receptor source: a woman in her 70s with COVID-19, enrolled during active disease.

The chain combines TRBV25-1 with TRBJ1-1, with TRBD1 matching over 10 bases. The CDR3 has 15 amino acids. Germline V CDR1 and CDR2: MGHDK, SYGVNS. The V segment lost 4 bases and the J segment 2 bases; nucleotides outside the gene matches: 4. DNA for the CDR3: TGTGCCAGCAGTGTAGGACAGGGGGTAAACACTGAAGCTTTCTTT. Amino acid sequence: CASSVGQGVNTEAFF.

This chain uses TRBV18 with TRBJ1-2; 7 nucleotides align to TRBD1. The junction had 6 bases not matched to a gene; V was cut back by 2 bases and J by 6 bases. The germline V gene encodes CDR1 KGHSH and CDR2 LQKENI. The CDR3 extends over 14 amino acids. CDR3 sequence (DNA): TGTGCCAGCTCACCAGACAGGGTGGAGAATGGCTACACCTTC. This translates into CASSPDRVENGYTF.

This chain connects TRBV6-2 or TRBV6-3 to TRBJ2-7; 11 nucleotides agree with TRBD2. V shed 5 bases, J shed 6 bases, and the junction held 9 bases outside the gene matches. The CDR3 sequence is 15 residues long. CDR1 and CDR2 (germline): MNHEY, SVGEGT. The CDR3 reads CASSNLAGGRSEQYF. The CDR3, as DNA: TGTGCCAGCAGTAACCTAGCGGGGGGTCGGAGCGAGCAGTACTTC.

As for this clone: Other DNA sequences of this sample code for an identical CDR3. The chain links TRBV27 to TRBJ1-1, with D unclear. Germline V gene data show CDR1 as MNHEY and CDR2 as SMNVEV (reference sequence). The CDR3 consists of 14 residues. V lost 3 bases and J 0 bases, leaving 8 bases between the germline ends. The CDR3 DNA follows: TGTGCCAGCAGTTTGAGAGCCTTGAACACTGAAGCTTTCTTT. Translation: CASSLRALNTEAFF.

This clone was seen only a few times. The V and J genes are TRBV2 and TRBJ1-1, with unresolved D. The V end lost 3 bases, the J end lost 1 base, and 15 bases lay between the germline ends. CDR1 is SNHLY, CDR2 FYNNEI, per germline. There are 16 residues in the CDR3. The CDR3 DNA follows: TGTGCCAGCAGTGACCCCTGGCCCGTTCGGAACACTGAAGCTTTCTTT. This encodes CASSDPWPVRNTEAFF.

V is TRBV6-5 and J is TRBJ2-2, with 8 nucleotides matching TRBD1. Germline V gives CDR1 MNHEY, CDR2 SVGAGI. The V gene end was trimmed by 6 bases and the J gene end by 2 bases; junction bases not matched to a gene: 5. The CDR3 spans 15 residues. CDR3 sequence (DNA): TGTGCCAGCAGGGGACAGGTCACTAACACCGGGGAGCTGTTTTTT. Protein sequence: CASRGQVTNTGELFF.

The chain has TRBV28 and TRBJ2-7, with TRBD1 matching over 7 bases. There are 12 residues in the CDR3. From germline, CDR1 is MDHEN and CDR2 SYDVKM. V trimming: 6 bases; J trimming: 10 bases; junction bases outside the gene matches: 9. CDR3 bases: TGTGCCAGCAGCCCCCCGGACAGGTTTCAGTACTTC. This encodes CASSPPDRFQYF.

The chain employs TRBV10-3 and TRBJ1-2, with 9 bases matching TRBD1. Germline CDR1 and CDR2: ENHRY and SYGVKD. This CDR3 comprises 15 residues. V lost 7 bases to trimming and J lost 3 bases; unmatched junction nucleotides: 9. CDR3 amino acids: CAITLDRGHDYGYTF. CDR3 DNA sequence: TGTGCCATCACCTTGGACAGGGGACACGACTATGGCTACACCTTC.